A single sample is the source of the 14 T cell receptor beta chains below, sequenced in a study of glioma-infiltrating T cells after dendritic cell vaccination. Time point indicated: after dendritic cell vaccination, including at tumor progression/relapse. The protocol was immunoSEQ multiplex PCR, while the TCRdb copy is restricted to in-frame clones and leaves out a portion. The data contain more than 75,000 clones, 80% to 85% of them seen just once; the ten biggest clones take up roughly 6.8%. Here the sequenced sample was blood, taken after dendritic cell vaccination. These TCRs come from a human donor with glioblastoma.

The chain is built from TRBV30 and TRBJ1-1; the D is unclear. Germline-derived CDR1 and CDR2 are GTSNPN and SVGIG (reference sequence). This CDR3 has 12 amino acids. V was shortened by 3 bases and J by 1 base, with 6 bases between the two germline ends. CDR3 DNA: TGTGCCTGGAGGGCAAGGAACACTGAAGCTTTCTTT. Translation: CAWRARNTEAFF.

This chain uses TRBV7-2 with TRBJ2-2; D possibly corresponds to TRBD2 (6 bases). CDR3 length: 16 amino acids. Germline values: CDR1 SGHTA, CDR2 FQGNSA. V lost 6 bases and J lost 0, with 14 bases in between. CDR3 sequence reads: CASSPGGGSNTGELFF. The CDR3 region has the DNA TGTGCCAGCAGTCCCGGGGGAGGATCGAACACCGGGGAGCTGTTTTTT.

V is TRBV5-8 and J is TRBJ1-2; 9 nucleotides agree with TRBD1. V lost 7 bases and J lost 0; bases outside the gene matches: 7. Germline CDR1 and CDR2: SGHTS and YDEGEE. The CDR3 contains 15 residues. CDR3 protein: CASERDRAANYGYTF. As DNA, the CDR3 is TGTGCCAGCGAGCGGGACAGGGCTGCTAACTATGGCTACACCTTC. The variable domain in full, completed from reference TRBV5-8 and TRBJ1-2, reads EAGVTQSPTHLIKTRGQQATLRCSPISGHTSVYWYQQALGLGLQFLLWYDEGEERNRGNFPPRFSGRQFPNYSSELNVNALELEDSALYLCASERDRAANYGYTFGSGTRLTVV.

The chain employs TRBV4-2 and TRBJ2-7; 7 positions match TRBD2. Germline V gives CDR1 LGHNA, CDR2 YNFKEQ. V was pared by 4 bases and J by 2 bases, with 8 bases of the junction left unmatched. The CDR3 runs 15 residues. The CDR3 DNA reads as TGTGCCAGCAGCCCCGAACCTGGGACTACCTACGAGCAGTACTTC. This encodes CASSPEPGTTYEQYF.

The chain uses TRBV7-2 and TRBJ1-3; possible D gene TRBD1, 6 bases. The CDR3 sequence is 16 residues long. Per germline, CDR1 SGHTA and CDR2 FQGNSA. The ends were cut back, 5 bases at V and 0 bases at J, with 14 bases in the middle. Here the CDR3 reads CASSINQGPSGNTIYF. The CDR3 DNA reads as TGTGCCAGCAGCATCAACCAGGGGCCCTCTGGAAACACCATATATTTT.

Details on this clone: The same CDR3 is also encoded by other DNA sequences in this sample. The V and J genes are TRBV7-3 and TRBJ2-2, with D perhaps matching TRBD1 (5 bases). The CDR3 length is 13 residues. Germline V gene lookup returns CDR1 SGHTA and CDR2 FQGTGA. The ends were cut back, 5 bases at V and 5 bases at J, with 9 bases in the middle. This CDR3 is CASSPDTTGELFF. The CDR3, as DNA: TGTGCCAGCAGCCCGGACACTACCGGGGAGCTGTTTTTT.

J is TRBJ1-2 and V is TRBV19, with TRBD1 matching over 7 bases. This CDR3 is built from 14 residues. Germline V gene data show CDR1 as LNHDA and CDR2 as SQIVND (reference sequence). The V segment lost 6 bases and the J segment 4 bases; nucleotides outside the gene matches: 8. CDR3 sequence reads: CASSLTGQSYGYTF. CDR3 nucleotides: TGTGCCAGTAGCTTAACGGGACAGAGCTATGGCTACACCTTC.

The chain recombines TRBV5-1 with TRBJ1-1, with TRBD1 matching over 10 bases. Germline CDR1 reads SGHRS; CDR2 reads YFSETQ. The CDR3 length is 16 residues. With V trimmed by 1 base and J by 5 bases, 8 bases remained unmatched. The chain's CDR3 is CASSLYPDRGQTEAFF. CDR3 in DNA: TGCGCCAGCAGCTTGTACCCCGACAGGGGGCAAACTGAAGCTTTCTTT.

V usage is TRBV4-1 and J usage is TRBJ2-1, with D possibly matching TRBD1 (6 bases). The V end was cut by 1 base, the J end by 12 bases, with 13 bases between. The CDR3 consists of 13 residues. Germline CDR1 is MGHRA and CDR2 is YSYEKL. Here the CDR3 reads CASSQATGNRQFF. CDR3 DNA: TGCGCCAGCAGCCAAGCTACAGGGAACCGGCAGTTCTTC.

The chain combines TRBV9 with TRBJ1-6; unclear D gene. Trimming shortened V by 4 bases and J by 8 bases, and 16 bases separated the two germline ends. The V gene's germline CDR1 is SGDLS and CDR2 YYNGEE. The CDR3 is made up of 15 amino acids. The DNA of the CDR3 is TGTGCCAGCAGCCCCCAAGGAGAACTCCATTCACCCCTCCACTTT. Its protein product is CASSPQGELHSPLHF.

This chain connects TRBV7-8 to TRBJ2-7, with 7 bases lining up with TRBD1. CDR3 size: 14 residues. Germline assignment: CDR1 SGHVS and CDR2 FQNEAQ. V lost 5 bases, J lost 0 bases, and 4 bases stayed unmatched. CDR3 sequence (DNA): TGTGCCAGCAGCGTCCGGGACAGCTCCTACGAGCAGTACTTC. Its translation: CASSVRDSSYEQYF.

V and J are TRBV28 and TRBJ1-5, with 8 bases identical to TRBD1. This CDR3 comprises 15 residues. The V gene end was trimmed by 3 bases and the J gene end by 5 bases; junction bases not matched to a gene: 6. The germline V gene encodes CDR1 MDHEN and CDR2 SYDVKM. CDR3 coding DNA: TGTGCCAGCAGTTTTGACAGGGGATCCCATCAGCCCCAGCATTTT. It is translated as CASSFDRGSHQPQHF.

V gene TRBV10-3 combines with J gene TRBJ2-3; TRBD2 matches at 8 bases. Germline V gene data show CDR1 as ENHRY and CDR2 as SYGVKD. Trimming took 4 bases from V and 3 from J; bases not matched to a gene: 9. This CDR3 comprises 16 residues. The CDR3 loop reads CAISAPTSVTTDTQYF. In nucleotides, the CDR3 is TGTGCCATCAGTGCGCCGACTAGCGTTACGACAGATACGCAGTATTTT.

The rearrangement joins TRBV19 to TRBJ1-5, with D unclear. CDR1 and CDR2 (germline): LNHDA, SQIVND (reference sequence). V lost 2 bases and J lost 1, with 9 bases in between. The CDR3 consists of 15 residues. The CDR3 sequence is CASSISTVSNQPQHF. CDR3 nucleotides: TGTGCCAGTAGTATAAGTACAGTGAGCAATCAGCCCCAGCATTTT.